The rows below give T cell receptor beta chains drawn from one sample of a study of CD8 T cells in ankylosing spondylitis. TCRdb ran MiXCR on the 5' RACE reads and lists one entry per CDR3 protein. The sample has about 460,000 distinct CDR3 sequences, approximately 5.3% seen once. Sequences were obtained from blood, either unsorted or a sorted T cell fraction (not recorded which). These receptors all come from a male donor with ankylosing spondylitis. CDR3s include the opening cysteine and the closing phenylalanine or tryptophan.

v_call: TRBV6-1
cdr3_length: 15
cdr3_aa: CASSDGSGEHREQFF

v_call: TRBV20-1
cdr3_length: 11
cdr3_aa: CSVPGDREAFF

v_call: TRBV27
cdr3_length: 13
cdr3_aa: CASRPARGLGYTF

v_call: TRBV12-3/TRBV12-4
cdr3_length: 15
cdr3_aa: CASSTRTGTYNEQFF

v_call: TRBV4-3
cdr3_length: 15
cdr3_aa: CASSQEWATNYGYTF

v_call: TRBV7-2
cdr3_length: 14
cdr3_aa: CASSLDIGTGELFF

v_call: TRBV11-3
cdr3_length: 14
cdr3_aa: CASSAGTSGGQQYF

v_call: TRBV12-3/TRBV12-4
cdr3_length: 14
cdr3_aa: CASSVGTRGYEQYF

v_call: TRBV20-1
cdr3_length: 13
cdr3_aa: CSARAPGTDGYTF

v_call: TRBV24-1
cdr3_length: 15
cdr3_aa: CATSSRRGASGSYTF

v_call: TRBV20-1
cdr3_length: 13
cdr3_aa: CSALETVTNTQYF

v_call: TRBV28
cdr3_length: 14
cdr3_aa: CASSPGLKKDTQYF

v_call: TRBV12-5
cdr3_length: 11
cdr3_aa: CASGLSNLAFF

v_call: TRBV6-5
cdr3_length: 14
cdr3_aa: CASSYSKWGTEAFF

v_call: TRBV7-2
cdr3_length: 14
cdr3_aa: CASSFRDRGPEAFF

v_call: TRBV29-1
cdr3_length: 13
cdr3_aa: CSADVPGLIAGFF

v_call: TRBV27
cdr3_length: 15
cdr3_aa: CASSGGDLWYDGYTF

v_call: TRBV20-1
cdr3_length: 14
cdr3_aa: CSAREPPGKNIQYF

v_call: TRBV28
cdr3_length: 16
cdr3_aa: CASSPPGLAVYNEQFF

v_call: TRBV6-5
cdr3_length: 14
cdr3_aa: CASSFTTDSYEQYF